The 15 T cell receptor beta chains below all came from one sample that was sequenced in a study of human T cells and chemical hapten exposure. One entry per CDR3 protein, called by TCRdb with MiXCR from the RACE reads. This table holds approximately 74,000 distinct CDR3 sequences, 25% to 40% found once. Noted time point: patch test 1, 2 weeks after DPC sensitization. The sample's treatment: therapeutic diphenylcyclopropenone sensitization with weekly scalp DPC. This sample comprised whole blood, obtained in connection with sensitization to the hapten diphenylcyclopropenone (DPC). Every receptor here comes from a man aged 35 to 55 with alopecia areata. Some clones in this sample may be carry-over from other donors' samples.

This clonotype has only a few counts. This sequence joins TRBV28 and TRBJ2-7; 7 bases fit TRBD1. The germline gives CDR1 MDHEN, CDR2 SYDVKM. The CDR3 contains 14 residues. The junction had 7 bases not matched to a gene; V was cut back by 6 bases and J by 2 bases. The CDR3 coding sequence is TGTGCCAGCAGACTTACGACAGGGACCTACGAGCAGTACTTC. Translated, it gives CASRLTTGTYEQYF.

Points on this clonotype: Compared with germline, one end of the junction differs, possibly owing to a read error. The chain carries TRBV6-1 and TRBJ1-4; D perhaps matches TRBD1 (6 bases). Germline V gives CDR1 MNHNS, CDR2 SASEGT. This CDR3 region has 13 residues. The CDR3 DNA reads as TGTGCCTCAGGGGCCGGGATTAATGCAAAACTGTTTTTT. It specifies CASGAGINAKLFF.

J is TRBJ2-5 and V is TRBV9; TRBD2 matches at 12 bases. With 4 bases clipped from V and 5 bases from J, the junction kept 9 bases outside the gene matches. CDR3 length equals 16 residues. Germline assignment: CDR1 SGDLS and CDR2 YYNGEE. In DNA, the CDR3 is TGTGCCAGCAGCTCAAGACTAGCGGGAGTGGGGGAGACCCAGTACTTC. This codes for CASSSRLAGVGETQYF.

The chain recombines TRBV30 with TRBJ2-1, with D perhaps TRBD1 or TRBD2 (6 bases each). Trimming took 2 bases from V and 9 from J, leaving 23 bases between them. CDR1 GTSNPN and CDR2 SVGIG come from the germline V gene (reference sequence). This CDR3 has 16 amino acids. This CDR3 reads CAWSKHKRGPGSEQFF. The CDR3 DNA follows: TGTGCCTGGAGTAAACACAAACGGGGGCCAGGTTCTGAGCAGTTCTTC. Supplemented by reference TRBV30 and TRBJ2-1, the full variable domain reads SQTIHQWPATLVQPVGSPLSLECTVEGTSNPNLYWYRQAAGRGLQLLFYSVGIGQISSEVPQNLSASRPQDRQFILSSKKLLLSDSGFYLCAWSKHKRGPGSEQFFGPGTRLTVL.

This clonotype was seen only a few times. CDR3: CASSNVQGARQFF. CDR3 DNA sequence: TGTGCCAGCAGTAATGTACAGGGGGCGCGGCAGTTCTTC. The genes are TRBV6-2 or TRBV6-3 and TRBJ2-1; 9 bases match TRBD1. This CDR3 region has 13 residues. The junction had 8 bases not matched to a gene; V was cut back by 5 bases and J by 12 bases. The germline V gene has CDR1 MNHEY and CDR2 SVGEGT.

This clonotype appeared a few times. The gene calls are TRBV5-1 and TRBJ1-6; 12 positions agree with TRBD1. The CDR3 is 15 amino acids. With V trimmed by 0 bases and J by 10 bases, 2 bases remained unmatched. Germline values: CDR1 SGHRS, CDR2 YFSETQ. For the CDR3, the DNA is TGCGCCAGCAGCTTGGGGGACAGGGGGCACTCACCCCTCCACTTT. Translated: CASSLGDRGHSPLHF.

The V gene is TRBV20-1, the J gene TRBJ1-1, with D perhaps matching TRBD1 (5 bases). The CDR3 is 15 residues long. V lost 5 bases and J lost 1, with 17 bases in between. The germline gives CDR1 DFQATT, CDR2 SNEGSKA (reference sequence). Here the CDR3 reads CSAEGTARANTEAFF. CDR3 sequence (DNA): TGCAGTGCTGAGGGGACGGCCCGCGCGAACACTGAAGCTTTCTTT.

CDR3 sequence (DNA): TGCAGTGCCAAACCTCCGGGACTAGAGATTCATGAGCAGTTCTTC. This sequence encodes CSAKPPGLEIHEQFF. The chain recombines TRBV20-1 with TRBJ2-1, with 8 positions matching TRBD2. The CDR3 spans 15 residues. CDR1 is DFQATT, CDR2 SNEGSKA, per germline (reference sequence). V lost 6 bases, J lost 8 bases, and 15 bases stayed unmatched.

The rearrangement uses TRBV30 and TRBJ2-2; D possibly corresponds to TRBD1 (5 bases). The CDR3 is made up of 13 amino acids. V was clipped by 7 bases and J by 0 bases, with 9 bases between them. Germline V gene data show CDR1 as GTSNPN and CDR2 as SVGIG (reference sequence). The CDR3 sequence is CASGQANTGELFF. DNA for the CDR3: TGTGCCTCCGGACAAGCGAACACCGGGGAGCTGTTTTTT.

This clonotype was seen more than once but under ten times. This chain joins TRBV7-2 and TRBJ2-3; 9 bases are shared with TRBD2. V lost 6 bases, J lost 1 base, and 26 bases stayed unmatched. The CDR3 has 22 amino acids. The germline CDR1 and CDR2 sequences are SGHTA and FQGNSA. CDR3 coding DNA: TGTGCCAGCAGTCCGACATCGCCCCTCTTTGAGGCTAGCGGGATGCGCACAGATACGCAGTATTTT. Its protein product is CASSPTSPLFEASGMRTDTQYF.

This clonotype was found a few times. For the CDR3, the DNA is TGCAGTGCTCCGTCCCCGGGACTCTACAATTTAAGGGGGGCAGATACGCAGTATTTT. Translating it yields CSAPSPGLYNLRGADTQYF. The V gene is TRBV20-1, the J gene TRBJ2-3; D may be TRBD1 or TRBD2 (6 bases each). The CDR3 consists of 19 residues. V lost 5 bases and J 4 bases, leaving 31 bases between the germline ends. Germline CDR1 reads DFQATT; CDR2 reads SNEGSKA (reference sequence).

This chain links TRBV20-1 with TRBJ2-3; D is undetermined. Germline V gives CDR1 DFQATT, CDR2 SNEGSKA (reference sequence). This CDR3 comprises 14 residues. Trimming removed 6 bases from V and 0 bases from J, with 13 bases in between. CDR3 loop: CSAYDLSSTDTQYF. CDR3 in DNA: TGCAGTGCCTACGACCTTTCTAGCACAGATACGCAGTATTTT.

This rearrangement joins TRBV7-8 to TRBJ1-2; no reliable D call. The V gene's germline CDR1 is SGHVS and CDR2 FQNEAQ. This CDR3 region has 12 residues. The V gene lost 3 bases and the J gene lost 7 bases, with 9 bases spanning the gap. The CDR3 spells CASSFVGSGYTF. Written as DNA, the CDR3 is TGTGCCAGCAGCTTTGTGGGGAGTGGCTACACCTTC.

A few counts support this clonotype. CDR3 DNA: TGTGCCATCAGTCAAGGCCCCACAGATACGCAGTATTTT. As protein: CAISQGPTDTQYF. The chain joins TRBV10-3 to TRBJ2-3; D remains ambiguous. Germline V gives CDR1 ENHRY, CDR2 SYGVKD. The CDR3 has 13 residues. Trimming took 5 bases from V and 2 from J, leaving 8 bases between them.

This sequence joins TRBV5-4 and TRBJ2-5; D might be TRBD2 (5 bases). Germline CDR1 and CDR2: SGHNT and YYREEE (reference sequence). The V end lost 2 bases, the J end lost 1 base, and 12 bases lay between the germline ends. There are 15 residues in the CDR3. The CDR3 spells CASSLGGQIQETQYF. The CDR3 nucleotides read TGTGCCAGCAGCTTAGGAGGTCAGATCCAAGAGACCCAGTACTTC.